These 2 T cell receptor beta chains share one sample of origin, sequenced in a study of cytomegalovirus exposure and HLA in healthy donors. Use of 60 Vbeta and 13 Jbeta primers characterized the PCR. The data were produced by immunoSEQ multiplex PCR, yet TCRdb's version contains in-frame clones alone and is incomplete. Of 180,000 or so clones in the sample, 80% to 90% were seen once. The sequenced material came from PBMCs. The receptors stem from a man between 18 and 29 years old in good health and CMV-seropositive.

This clone appeared a single time. This sequence joins TRBV5-1 and TRBJ2-1, with D possibly being TRBD2 (6 bases). Germline V gene lookup returns CDR1 SGHRS and CDR2 YFSETQ. The CDR3 is made up of 16 amino acids. Trimming took 6 bases from V and 8 from J, leaving 24 bases between them. The CDR3 protein is CASNIAGYPSSHEQFF. The CDR3 region has the DNA TGCGCCAGCAATATCGCGGGGTATCCATCGTCCCATGAGCAGTTCTTC.

The V gene is TRBV6-5, the J gene TRBJ2-7; 7 nucleotides match TRBD2. With 6 bases clipped from V and 0 bases from J, the junction kept 8 bases outside the gene matches. This CDR3 has 15 residues. CDR1 MNHEY and CDR2 SVGAGI come from the germline V gene. The CDR3 spells CASSLYSGGSYEQYF. The CDR3 nucleotides are TGTGCCAGCAGCCTATACTCGGGGGGCTCCTACGAGCAGTACTTC.